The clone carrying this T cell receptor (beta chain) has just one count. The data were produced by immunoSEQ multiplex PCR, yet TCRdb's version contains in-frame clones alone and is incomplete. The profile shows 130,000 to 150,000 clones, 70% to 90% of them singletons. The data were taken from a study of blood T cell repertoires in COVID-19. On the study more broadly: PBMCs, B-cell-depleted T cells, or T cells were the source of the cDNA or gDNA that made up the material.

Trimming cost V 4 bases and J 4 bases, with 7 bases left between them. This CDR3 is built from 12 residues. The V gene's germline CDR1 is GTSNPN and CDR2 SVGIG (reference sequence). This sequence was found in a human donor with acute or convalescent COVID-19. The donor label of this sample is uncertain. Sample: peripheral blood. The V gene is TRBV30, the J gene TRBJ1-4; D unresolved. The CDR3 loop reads CAWTDLNEKLFF. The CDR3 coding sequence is TGTGCCTGGACAGATCTTAATGAAAAACTGTTTTTT. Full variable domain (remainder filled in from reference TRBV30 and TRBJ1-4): SQTIHQWPATLVQPVGSPLSLECTVEGTSNPNLYWYRQAAGRGLQLLFYSVGIGQISSEVPQNLSASRPQDRQFILSSKKLLLSDSGFYLCAWTDLNEKLFFGSGTQLSVL.